The clone carrying this TCR beta chain was detected only once. Original processing methods: Estimation of nucleated cell counts was performed using reference gene primer amplification. TCRdb's copy holds only in-frame clones and misses some; the assay was immunoSEQ multiplex PCR. The D gene and trimming were derived from the DNA, and the V and J assignments and clone size from that table. This sample carries 120,000 or so clones, 75% to 90% of them seen once, and the ten largest clones take 1.5% to 2%. These data originate in a study of blood T cell repertoires in COVID-19. Study in general: Spain, Italy and the United States supplied samples that represented acute and convalescent COVID-19. T cells, B-cell-depleted T cells, or PBMCs provided the cDNA or gDNA that served as material.

This CDR3 contains 13 residues. CDR1 and CDR2 (germline): MNHEY, SMNVEV (reference sequence). The V and J ends lost 5 bases and 4 bases respectively, with 11 bases between them. This chain connects TRBV27 to TRBJ1-1, with no clear D. The source material was peripheral blood. The clonotype was recovered from a man between 65 and 79 years old with acute or convalescent COVID-19. The CDR3 loop reads CASSRPGFTEAFF. DNA of the CDR3: TGTGCCAGCAGTCGCCCGGGGTTCACTGAAGCTTTCTTT.